The table lists the clone carrying this T cell receptor (beta chain) with many counts. The antigen is undetermined. Source study methods: Clinicopathological groups supplied CDR3 differences that were used to build a distant-metastasis classifier for papillary thyroid cancer. MiXCR was used by TCRdb to re-call the PCR reads. V and J calls and clone size were set by TCRdb, not the authors. The sample holds tens of thousands of clones; around 32% are singletons and the top ten take about 31%. The source of the sample is a study of metastatic and nonmetastatic thyroid tumors. Looking at the study overall: Repertoire data that came from the blood and tumor or nodule tissue of malignant and benign thyroid patients were compared. Study outcomes and limitations: Significantly higher TCR beta diversity was reportedly seen in malignant thyroid tumors than benign nodules, in blood and tumor.

Treatment of any kind had been given to no patient before thyroid surgery. After removal of 0 bases from V and 9 bases from J, the junction contained 8 bases not matched to a gene. The CDR3 length is 15 residues. The source material was blood. The TCR sequence derives from a female donor with papillary thyroid cancer or a benign thyroid nodule (not recorded which). Some clones in this sample may be carry-over from other donors' samples. The chain couples TRBV12-3 or TRBV12-4 to TRBJ2-1; TRBD2 matches at 7 bases. The CDR3 nucleotides are TGTGCCAGCAGTTTAGCGCGGGACTACTCTGGTGAGCAGTTCTTC. This translates into CASSLARDYSGEQFF.